This T cell receptor beta chain originates from a study of CD4 T cells in relation to SARS-CoV-2 and coronaviruses. Whole-study context: TCR beta CDR3s were sequenced after roughly ten-day antigen culture of PBMCs.

General study results and limits: Each donor contributed either pre-pandemic or post-infection samples, not both.

Trimming pared 6 bases from V and 3 bases from J, leaving 10 bases between. CDR3 length: 13 residues. Germline V gene data show CDR1 as MNHEY and CDR2 as SMNVEV (reference sequence). Generated by immunoSEQ multiplex PCR, the TCRdb table keeps only in-frame clones and is missing some. This table has 30,000 to 45,000 clones, around four fifths appearing once. As for this clone: What it binds is unknown.

The chain carries TRBV27 and TRBJ2-3; D remains unclear. The clonotype comes from an adult with COVID-19. The specimen was memory CD4+ T cells from PBMCs, cultured in vitro. Here the CDR3 reads CASRGWATDTQYF. In nucleotides, the CDR3 is TGTGCCAGCAGGGGGTGGGCGACAGATACGCAGTATTTT.